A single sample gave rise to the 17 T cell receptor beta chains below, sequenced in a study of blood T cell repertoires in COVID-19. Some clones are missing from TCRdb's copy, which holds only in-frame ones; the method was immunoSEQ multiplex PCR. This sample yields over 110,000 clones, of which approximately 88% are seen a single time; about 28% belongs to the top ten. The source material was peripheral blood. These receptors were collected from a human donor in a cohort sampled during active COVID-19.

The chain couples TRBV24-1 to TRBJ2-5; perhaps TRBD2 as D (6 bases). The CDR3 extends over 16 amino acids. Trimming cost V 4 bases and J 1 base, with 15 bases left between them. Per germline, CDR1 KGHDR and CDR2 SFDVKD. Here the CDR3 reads CATSDQEGEAQETQYF. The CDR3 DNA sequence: TGTGCCACCAGTGACCAAGAAGGGGAGGCCCAAGAGACCCAGTACTTC.

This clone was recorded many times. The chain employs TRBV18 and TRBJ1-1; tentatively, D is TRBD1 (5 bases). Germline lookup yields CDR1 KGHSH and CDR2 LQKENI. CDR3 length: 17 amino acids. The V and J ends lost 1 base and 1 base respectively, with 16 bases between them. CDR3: CASSPRMVPGGNTEAFF. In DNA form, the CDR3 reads TGTGCCAGCTCACCACGTATGGTACCCGGGGGGAACACTGAAGCTTTCTTT.

The CDR3 protein is CAIRTGSQRETQYF. The DNA of the CDR3 is TGTGCCATCAGAACAGGGAGTCAGCGAGAGACCCAGTACTTC. The V and J genes are TRBV10-3 and TRBJ2-5; weak D call: TRBD1 (6 bases). Trimming removed 6 bases at V and 4 bases at J, with 15 bases between. Per germline, CDR1 ENHRY and CDR2 SYGVKD. CDR3 length: 14 amino acids.

CDR3 region: CASSWDNAGANEQFF. DNA for the CDR3: TGTGCCAGCAGCTGGGACAACGCAGGAGCCAATGAGCAGTTCTTC. The J gene is TRBJ2-1, the V gene TRBV7-8, with D possibly matching TRBD1 (6 bases). Trimming stripped 4 bases from V and 6 bases from J, with 16 bases between. The CDR3 contains 15 residues. Germline CDR1 and CDR2: SGHVS and FQNEAQ.

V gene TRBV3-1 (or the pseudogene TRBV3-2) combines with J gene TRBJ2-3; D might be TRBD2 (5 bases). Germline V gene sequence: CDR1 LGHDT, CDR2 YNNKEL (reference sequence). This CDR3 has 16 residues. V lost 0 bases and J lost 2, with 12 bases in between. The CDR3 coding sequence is TGTGCCAGCAGCCAAGAGACTATAACGCTCACAGATACGCAGTATTTT. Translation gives CASSQETITLTDTQYF.

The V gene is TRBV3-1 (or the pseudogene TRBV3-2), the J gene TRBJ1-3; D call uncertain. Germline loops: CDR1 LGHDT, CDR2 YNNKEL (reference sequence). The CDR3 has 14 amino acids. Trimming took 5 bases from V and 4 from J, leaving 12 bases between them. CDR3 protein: CASSVSRRGNTIYF. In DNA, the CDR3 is TGTGCCAGCAGCGTCTCTAGGAGAGGAAACACCATATATTTT.

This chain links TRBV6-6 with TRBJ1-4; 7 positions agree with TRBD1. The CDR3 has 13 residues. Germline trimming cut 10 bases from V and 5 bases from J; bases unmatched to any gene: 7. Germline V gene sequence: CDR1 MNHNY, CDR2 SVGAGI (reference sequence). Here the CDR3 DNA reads TGTGCCATCCGACAGGGAACAAATGAAAAACTGTTTTTT. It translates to CAIRQGTNEKLFF.

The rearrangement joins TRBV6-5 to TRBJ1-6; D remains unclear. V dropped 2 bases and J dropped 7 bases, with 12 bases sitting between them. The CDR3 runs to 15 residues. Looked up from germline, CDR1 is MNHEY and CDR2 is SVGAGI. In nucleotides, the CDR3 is TGTGCCAGCAGTTACACGGCCCCGGGGAATTCACCCCTCCACTTT. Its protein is CASSYTAPGNSPLHF.

CDR3: CASSPTSGRYGYTF. CDR3 nucleotide sequence: TGTGCCAGCAGCCCGACGTCCGGGAGGTATGGCTACACCTTC. The rearrangement joins TRBV9 to TRBJ1-2; no clear D. The CDR3 extends over 14 amino acids. Germline CDR1 reads SGDLS; CDR2 reads YYNGEE. The V gene lost 4 bases and the J gene lost 5 bases, with 15 bases spanning the gap.

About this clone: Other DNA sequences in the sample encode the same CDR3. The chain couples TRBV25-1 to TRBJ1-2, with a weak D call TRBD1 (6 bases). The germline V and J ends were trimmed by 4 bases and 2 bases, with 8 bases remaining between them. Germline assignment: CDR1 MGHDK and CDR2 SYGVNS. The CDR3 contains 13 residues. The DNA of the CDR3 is TGTGCCAGCAGTGGGACAGTCAACTATGGCTACACCTTC. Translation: CASSGTVNYGYTF.

The chain's CDR3 is CASSPTSGVDPSYEQYF. In DNA form, the CDR3 reads TGCGCCAGCAGTCCGACTAGCGGGGTAGACCCCTCCTACGAGCAGTACTTC. The chain joins TRBV4-1 to TRBJ2-7, with 11 bases lining up with TRBD2. Germline loops: CDR1 MGHRA, CDR2 YSYEKL. J lost 0 bases, V lost 6 bases, and 10 bases had no gene match. The CDR3 contains 17 residues.

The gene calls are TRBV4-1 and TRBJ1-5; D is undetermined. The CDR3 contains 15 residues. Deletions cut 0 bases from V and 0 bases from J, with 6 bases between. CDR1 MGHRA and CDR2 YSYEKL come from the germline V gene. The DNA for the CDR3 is TGCGCCAGCAGCCAAGACAGTTATAGCAATCAGCCCCAGCATTTT. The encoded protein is CASSQDSYSNQPQHF.

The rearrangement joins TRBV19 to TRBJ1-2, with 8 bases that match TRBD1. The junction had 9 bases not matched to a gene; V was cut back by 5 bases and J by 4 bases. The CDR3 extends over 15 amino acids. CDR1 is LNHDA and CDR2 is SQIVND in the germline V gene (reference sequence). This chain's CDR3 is CASSPTPGTGYGYTF. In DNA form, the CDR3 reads TGTGCCAGTAGTCCAACCCCTGGGACAGGCTATGGCTACACCTTC. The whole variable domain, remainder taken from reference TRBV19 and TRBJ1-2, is DGGITQSPKYLFRKEGQNVTLSCEQNLNHDAMYWYRQDPGQGLRLIYYSQIVNDFQKGDIAEGYSVSREKKESFPLTVTSAQKNPTAFYLCASSPTPGTGYGYTFGSGTRLTVV.

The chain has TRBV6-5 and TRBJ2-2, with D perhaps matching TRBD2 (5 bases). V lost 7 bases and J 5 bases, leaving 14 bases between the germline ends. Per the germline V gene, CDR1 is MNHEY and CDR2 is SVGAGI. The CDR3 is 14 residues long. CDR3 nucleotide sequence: TGTGCCAGCAATTCCTTGACGGGGACCGGGGAGCTGTTTTTT. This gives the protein CASNSLTGTGELFF.

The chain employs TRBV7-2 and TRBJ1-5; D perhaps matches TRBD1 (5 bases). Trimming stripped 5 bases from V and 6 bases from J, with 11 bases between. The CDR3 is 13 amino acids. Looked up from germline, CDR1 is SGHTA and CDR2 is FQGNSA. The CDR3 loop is CASSPPGVQPQHF. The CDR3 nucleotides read TGTGCCAGCAGCCCTCCGGGGGTTCAGCCCCAGCATTTT.

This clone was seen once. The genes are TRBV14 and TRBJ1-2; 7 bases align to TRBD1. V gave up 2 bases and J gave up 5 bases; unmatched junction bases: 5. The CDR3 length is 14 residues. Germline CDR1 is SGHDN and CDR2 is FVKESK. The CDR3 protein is CASSQWTGPYGYTF. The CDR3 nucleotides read TGTGCCAGCAGCCAATGGACAGGACCTTATGGCTACACCTTC.

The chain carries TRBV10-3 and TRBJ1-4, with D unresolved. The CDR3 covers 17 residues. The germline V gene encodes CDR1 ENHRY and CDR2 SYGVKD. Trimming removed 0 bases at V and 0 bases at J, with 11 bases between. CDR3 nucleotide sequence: TGTGCCATCAGTGAGTCGATTAGCCTTTCAACTAATGAAAAACTGTTTTTT. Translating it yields CAISESISLSTNEKLFF.